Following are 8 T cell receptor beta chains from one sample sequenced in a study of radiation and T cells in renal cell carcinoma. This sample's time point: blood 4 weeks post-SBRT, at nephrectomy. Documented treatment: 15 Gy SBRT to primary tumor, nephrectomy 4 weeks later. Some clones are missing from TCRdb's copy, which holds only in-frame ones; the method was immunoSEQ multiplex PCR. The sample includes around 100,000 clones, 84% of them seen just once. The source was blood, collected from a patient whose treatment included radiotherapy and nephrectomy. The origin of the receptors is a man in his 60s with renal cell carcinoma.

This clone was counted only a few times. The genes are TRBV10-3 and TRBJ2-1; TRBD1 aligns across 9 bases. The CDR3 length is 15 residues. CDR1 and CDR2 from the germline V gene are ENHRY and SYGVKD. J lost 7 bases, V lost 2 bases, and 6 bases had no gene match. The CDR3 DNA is TGTGCCATCAGTGAGCCGGGACAGGGTGGGAATGAGCAGTTCTTC. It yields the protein CAISEPGQGGNEQFF.

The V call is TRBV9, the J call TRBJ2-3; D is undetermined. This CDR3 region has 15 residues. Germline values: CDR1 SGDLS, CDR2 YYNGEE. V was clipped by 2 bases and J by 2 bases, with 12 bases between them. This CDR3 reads CASSVVGWDTDTQYF. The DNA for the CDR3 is TGTGCCAGCAGCGTCGTAGGTTGGGACACAGATACGCAGTATTTT.

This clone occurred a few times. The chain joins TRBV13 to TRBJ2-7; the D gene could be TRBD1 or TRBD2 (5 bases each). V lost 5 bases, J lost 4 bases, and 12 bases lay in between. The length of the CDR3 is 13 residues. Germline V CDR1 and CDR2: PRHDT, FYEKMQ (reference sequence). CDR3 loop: CASSPGTPYEQYF. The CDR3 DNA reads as TGTGCCAGCAGCCCTGGGACCCCATACGAGCAGTACTTC. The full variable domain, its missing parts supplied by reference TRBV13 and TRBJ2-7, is AAGVIQSPRHLIKEKRETATLKCYPIPRHDTVYWYQQGPGQDPQFLISFYEKMQSDKGSIPDRFSAQQFSDYHSELNMSSLELGDSALYFCASSPGTPYEQYFGPGTRLTVT.

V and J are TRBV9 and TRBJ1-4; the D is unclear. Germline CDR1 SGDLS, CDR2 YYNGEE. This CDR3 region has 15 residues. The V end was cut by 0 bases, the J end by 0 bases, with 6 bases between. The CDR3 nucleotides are TGTGCCAGCAGCGTAGGTGGGGCAACTAATGAAAAACTGTTTTTT. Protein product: CASSVGGATNEKLFF. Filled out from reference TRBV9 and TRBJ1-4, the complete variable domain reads DSGVTQTPKHLITATGQRVTLRCSPRSGDLSVYWYQQSLDQGLQFLIQYYNGEERAKGNILERFSAQQFPDLHSELNLSSLELGDSALYFCASSVGGATNEKLFFGSGTQLSVL.

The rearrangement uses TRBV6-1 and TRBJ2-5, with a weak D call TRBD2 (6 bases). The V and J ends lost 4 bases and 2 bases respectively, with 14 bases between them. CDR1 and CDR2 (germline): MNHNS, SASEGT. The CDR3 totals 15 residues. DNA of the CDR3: TGTGCCAGCAGTGCTCGGGGACGGGGGCAAGAGACCCAGTACTTC. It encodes CASSARGRGQETQYF.

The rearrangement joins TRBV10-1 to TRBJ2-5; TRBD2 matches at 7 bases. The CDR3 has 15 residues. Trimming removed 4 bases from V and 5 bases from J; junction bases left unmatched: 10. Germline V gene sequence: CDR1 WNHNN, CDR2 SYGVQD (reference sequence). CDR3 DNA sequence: TGCGCCAGCAGTGTCTTGCTGGGAGGGCGGGAGACCCAGTACTTC. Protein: CASSVLLGGRETQYF.

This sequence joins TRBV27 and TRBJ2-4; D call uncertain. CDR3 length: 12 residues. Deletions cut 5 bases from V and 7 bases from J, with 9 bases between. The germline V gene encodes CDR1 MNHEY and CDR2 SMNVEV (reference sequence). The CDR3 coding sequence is TGTGCCAGCAGTCCCTCTGAGAACATTCAGTACTTC. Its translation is CASSPSENIQYF.

In nucleotides, the CDR3 is TGTGCCACCAGCACCCTAGCGGGAGGCAGATTTGGGGAGCAGTTCTTC. Amino acid sequence: CATSTLAGGRFGEQFF. This chain joins TRBV15 and TRBJ2-1; TRBD2 agrees at 11 bases. The germline CDR1 and CDR2 sequences are LNHNV and YYDKDF (reference sequence). V lost 4 bases, J lost 10 bases, and 12 bases stayed unmatched. This CDR3 is built from 16 residues.